Following are 29 T cell receptor beta chains from one sample sequenced in a study of tumor-infiltrating lymphocytes in oesophageal squamous cell carcinoma. TCRdb independently ran MiXCR on the PCR reads; one entry per CDR3 protein. The sample shows 8,500 to 14,000 distinct CDR3 sequences, 50% to 60% of them seen only once. The sample was esophageal tumor tissue. The receptors were sampled from a male donor with esophageal squamous cell carcinoma.

This clonotype was observed a few times. The V and J genes are TRBV7-2 and TRBJ2-3; possibly TRBD2 for D (5 bases). Germline V gene sequence: CDR1 SGHTA, CDR2 FQGNSA. This CDR3 has 15 residues. V was cut by 2 bases and J by 0 bases, with 9 bases left in between. CDR3 nucleotide sequence: TGTGCCAGCAGCTTAAGGAGGCCCAGCACAGATACGCAGTATTTT. As protein: CASSLRRPSTDTQYF.

This clonotype turned up a few times. Since the CDR3 does not end with the conserved phenylalanine or tryptophan, this likely comes from a read error. No DNA is shown, since the ends of the CDR3 on it are uncertain; the CDR3 is the one TCRdb lists. The chain employs TRBV7-2 and TRBJ2-1; the DNA was not compared with TRBD1, the D call given in the table. The CDR3 spans 15 residues, counting both ends. CDR1 and CDR2 from the germline V gene are SGHTA and FQGNSA. The CDR3 loop reads CASSLTRGSGYTFGS.

This clonotype was observed a few times. This chain connects TRBV6-1 to TRBJ2-1, with D perhaps matching TRBD2 (5 bases). The CDR3 consists of 11 residues. From germline, CDR1 is MNHNS and CDR2 SASEGT. Trimming pared 8 bases from V and 10 bases from J, leaving 12 bases between. CDR3 DNA: TGTGCCAGCGGGATCGGGGTGGAGCAGTTCTTC. Its translation is CASGIGVEQFF.

This clonotype has only one observation. One junction end does not reproduce the germline sequence, and a read error may be involved. The rearrangement links TRBV7-6 to TRBJ2-7; 8 positions agree with TRBD2. The CDR3 contains 16 residues. The germline V gene has CDR1 SGHVS and CDR2 FNYEAQ. The CDR3 coding sequence is TGTGCCAGCAGCTTAAGGGCGGGAGGAACGACCGGGGAGCTGTACTTC. Amino acids: CASSLRAGGTTGELYF.

Comments on this clonotype: The conserved phenylalanine or tryptophan is not found at the CDR3 terminus, so this likely reflects a read error. The genes are TRBV6-1 and TRBJ2-5; no clear D. The CDR3 contains 12 residues. Trimming took off 0 bases at V and 11 bases at J, with 10 bases between the two ends. Germline V gene sequence: CDR1 MNHNS, CDR2 SASEGT. The DNA for the CDR3 is TGTGCCAGCAGTGAAGCCACACATACGCAGTACTCC. This encodes CASSEATHTQYS.

Worth noting for this clonotype: Sequence at one end of the junction differs from germline and may be a read error. V gene TRBV6-5 combines with J gene TRBJ2-1, with TRBD1 matching over 9 bases. The CDR3 extends over 11 amino acids. CDR1 MNHEY and CDR2 SVGAGI come from the germline V gene. This CDR3 is CASKIRDRAYF. For the CDR3, the DNA is TGTGCCAGCAAAATCCGGGACAGGGCATACTTC.

By share of the sample, this clonotype is medium-sized. This sequence joins TRBV6-6 and TRBJ2-2; perhaps D is TRBD1 or TRBD2 (7 bases each). Germline V gives CDR1 MNHNY, CDR2 SVGAGI (reference sequence). V was pared by 2 bases and J by 5 bases, with 12 bases between. CDR3 length: 15 residues. CDR3 sequence: CASSYNQGGTGELFF. The CDR3 coding sequence is TGTGCCAGCAGTTACAACCAGGGGGGGACCGGGGAGCTGTTTTTT.

The chain joins TRBV6-8 to TRBJ2-2; D is undetermined. CDR1 and CDR2 from the germline V gene are MNHGY and SAAAGT. Trimming took 6 bases from V and 7 from J, leaving 15 bases between them. This CDR3 region has 14 residues. CDR3 loop: CASREPSGIGELFF. In DNA form, the CDR3 reads TGTGCCAGCAGAGAACCGTCAGGCATCGGGGAGCTGTTTTTT.

The chain uses TRBV7-6 and TRBJ2-5; D not resolved. The V gene's germline CDR1 is SGHVS and CDR2 FNYEAQ. The CDR3 is 12 residues long. Trimming cost V 2 bases and J 11 bases, with 12 bases left between them. The CDR3 protein is CASSLQTYEQYF. The CDR3 DNA sequence: TGTGCCAGCAGCTTACAGACCTATGAGCAGTACTTC.

In the case of this clonotype: Because it lacks the conserved phenylalanine or tryptophan at the end, this CDR3 is likely a read error. It is unclear where the CDR3 begins or ends on the DNA, so no DNA is shown, and the CDR3 is as TCRdb lists it. The chain is built from TRBV7-8 and TRBJ2-1; the table's D call, TRBD2, was not checked against the DNA. Germline CDR1 and CDR2: SGHVS and FQNEAQ. A total of 14 residues make up the CDR3, ends included. The CDR3: CASRTGPYEQYFGS.

Notes on this clonotype: A much bigger clone sits one base away, suggesting this may be a read error. The chain couples TRBV7-2 to TRBJ2-3; TRBD1 matches at 7 bases. The J call may be in error: the DNA end matches TRBJ2-1 better. The length of the CDR3 is 14 residues. Germline V gene sequence: CDR1 SGHTA, CDR2 FQGNSA. The CDR3 DNA reads TGTGCCAGCAGCACGGACAGGCAATCCTACGAGCAGTTCTTC. As protein: CASSTDRQSYEQFF.

This clonotype was counted a few times. The V and J genes are TRBV3-1 and TRBJ2-1, with unresolved D. The end of the DNA is better explained by TRBJ2-7, so the J call may be wrong. Looked up from germline, CDR1 is LGHDT and CDR2 is YNNKEL (reference sequence). CDR3 length: 12 amino acids. The CDR3 nucleotides read TGTGCCAGCAGCCAATCGATTACTGAGCAGTACTTC. It translates to CASSQSITEQYF.

This clonotype was recorded only once. The rearrangement uses TRBV6-6 and TRBJ2-5; no definite D call. Germline V gene lookup returns CDR1 MNHNY and CDR2 SVGAGI (reference sequence). This CDR3 contains 11 residues. V was shortened by 4 bases and J by 11 bases, with 11 bases between the two germline ends. The CDR3 region is CASSLGMVQYF. Written as DNA, the CDR3 is TGTGCCAGCAGTTTGGGGATGGTGCAGTACTTC.

The count of this clonotype is one. The chain recombines TRBV28 with TRBJ2-7, with 7 bases that match TRBD1. The CDR3 covers 15 residues. Germline-derived CDR1 and CDR2 are MDHEN and SYDVKM. V shed 6 bases and J 7 bases; nucleotides not matched to a gene: 15. The CDR3 sequence is CASSLDRVAYNEQYF. In DNA, the CDR3 is TGTGCCAGCAGCTTAGACAGGGTGGCCTACAATGAGCAGTACTTC.

The CDR3 DNA follows: TGTGCCAGCAGCTTAGGGACTAGCGGGGTTCGAGAGACCCAGTACTTC. Its protein is CASSLGTSGVRETQYF. The V call is TRBV7-3, the J call TRBJ2-7; 13 nucleotides line up with TRBD2. The J call could be wrong; TRBJ2-5 is a better fit for the DNA end. Germline V gives CDR1 SGHTA, CDR2 FQGTGA. The CDR3 totals 16 residues.

The chain joins TRBV7-2 to TRBJ1-1; maybe TRBD1 (5 bases). This CDR3 comprises 15 residues. Trimming left V 1 base short and J 1 base short, with 10 bases between. From germline, CDR1 is SGHTA and CDR2 FQGNSA. The CDR3 spells CASSLEGWRNTEAFF. CDR3 DNA: TGTGCCAGCAGCTTAGAGGGGTGGAGGAACACTGAAGCTTTCTTT.

By sample share, this clonotype is hyperexpanded (1% or more). The gene calls are TRBV7-9 and TRBJ2-2, with 10 bases that match TRBD1. The CDR3 contains 15 residues. The V gene's germline CDR1 is SEHNR and CDR2 FQNEAQ (reference sequence). J was trimmed by 4 bases and V by 5 bases; bases with no gene match: 4. As DNA, the CDR3 is TGTGCCAGCAGCCCCGGGACAGGGGTCACCGGGGAGCTGTTTTTT. Translation gives CASSPGTGVTGELFF.

This sequence joins TRBV27 and TRBJ2-5, with 11 bases that match TRBD2. The J call may not be correct, given that the DNA end is closer to TRBJ2-1. This CDR3 spans 14 amino acids. Germline loops: CDR1 MNHEY, CDR2 SMNVEV (reference sequence). CDR3 protein: CASSSGLADPKQFF. The CDR3 nucleotides read TGTGCCAGCAGTTCGGGACTAGCGGACCCAAAGCAGTTCTTC.

V usage is TRBV10-3 and J usage is TRBJ2-5; 10 bases are shared with TRBD1. The junction had 3 bases not matched to a gene; V was cut back by 8 bases and J by 3 bases. Germline V gene lookup returns CDR1 ENHRY and CDR2 SYGVKD. This CDR3 has 13 residues. The DNA for the CDR3 is TGTGCCATCGGGGACAGGGGCAAAGAGACCCAGTACTTC. Amino acids: CAIGDRGKETQYF.

Relative to its sample, this clonotype is large. The chain recombines TRBV12-3 or TRBV12-4 with TRBJ2-5; 10 nucleotides agree with TRBD2. The CDR3 consists of 13 residues. The V and J ends lost 6 bases and 7 bases, in that order; junction bases with no gene match: 5. Here the CDR3 reads CASSPRTSGTQYF. The CDR3 DNA sequence: TGTGCCAGCAGCCCTAGGACTAGCGGGACCCAGTACTTC.

The chain combines TRBV7-6 with TRBJ2-7; 9 bases map to TRBD2. Matching the DNA end better, TRBJ2-1 makes the J call doubtful. The V gene's germline CDR1 is SGHVS and CDR2 FNYEAQ. The CDR3 extends over 18 amino acids. The CDR3 region has the DNA TGTGCCAGCAGCTTAGCGGCGGGAGGGCCCCCTAGCTCCTACGAGCAGTTCTTC. This encodes CASSLAAGGPPSSYEQFF.

This clonotype was counted at least ten times. The rearrangement joins TRBV5-1 to TRBJ2-3, with D tentatively TRBD2 (6 bases). CDR1 is SGHRS and CDR2 is YFSETQ in the germline V gene. This CDR3 has 15 residues. V was shortened by 7 bases and J by 0 bases, with 15 bases between the two germline ends. CDR3 DNA sequence: TGCGCCAGCGTTCATAGCGGCGCTAGCACAGATACGCAGTATTTT. Protein sequence: CASVHSGASTDTQYF.

V gene TRBV7-2 combines with J gene TRBJ2-4; perhaps D is TRBD1 or TRBD2 (5 bases each). The DNA end favors TRBJ2-1, so the J call may be wrong. The germline gives CDR1 SGHTA, CDR2 FQGNSA. The CDR3 runs to 14 residues. The CDR3 reads CASSRDAALSEQFF. CDR3 bases: TGTGCCAGCAGCAGGGACGCCGCTCTGAGTGAGCAGTTCTTC.

The rearrangement joins TRBV7-9 to TRBJ2-3; 12 bases fit TRBD2. The CDR3 is 15 amino acids. CDR1 and CDR2 (germline): SEHNR, FQNEAQ (reference sequence). Trimming removed 6 bases from V and 6 bases from J; junction bases left unmatched: 7. The CDR3 coding sequence is TGTGCCAGCAGTTCTAGCGGGGGGGCATGGGATACGCAGTATTTT. Amino acid sequence: CASSSSGGAWDTQYF.

This clonotype was recorded at least ten times. The genes are TRBV19 and TRBJ2-5; D is perhaps TRBD1 (5 bases). V shed 5 bases and J shed 2 bases, with 12 bases lying between them. Germline lookup yields CDR1 LNHDA and CDR2 SQIVND (reference sequence). The CDR3 sequence is 14 residues long. The CDR3 DNA reads TGTGCCAGTAGTTATGCTCGACAGCAAGAGACCCAGTACTTC. Amino acids: CASSYARQQETQYF.

V gene TRBV7-3 combines with J gene TRBJ2-7; D gene uncertain. TRBJ2-1 matches the DNA end more closely, so the J call is doubtful. The V gene's germline CDR1 is SGHTA and CDR2 FQGTGA. This CDR3 has 12 residues. In DNA, the CDR3 is TGTGCCAGCAGCCCAACAAGTGGTGAGCAGTTCTTC. Encoded protein: CASSPTSGEQFF.

The chain couples TRBV7-3 to TRBJ2-1, with 10 bases matching TRBD1. The ends lost 6 bases at V and 8 bases at J; junction bases unmatched: 7. Germline CDR1 is SGHTA and CDR2 is FQGTGA. The CDR3 loop spans 14 amino acids. The CDR3 protein is CASRPGTGADEQFF. DNA of the CDR3: TGTGCCAGCAGACCCGGGACAGGGGCCGATGAGCAGTTCTTC.

The CDR3 region is CASSIKGPPGVEQFF. The DNA of the CDR3 is TGTGCCAGCAGCATTAAGGGCCCTCCGGGCGTTGAGCAGTTCTTC. The chain links TRBV7-2 to TRBJ2-5; D call uncertain. The J call could be wrong; TRBJ2-1 is a better fit for the DNA end. The CDR3 is 15 amino acids. Germline CDR1 and CDR2: SGHTA and FQGNSA.

The chain combines TRBV6-6 with TRBJ2-5; TRBD1 agrees at 7 bases. The J call may be faulty, since TRBJ2-1 better matches the DNA end. Germline lookup yields CDR1 MNHNY and CDR2 SVGAGI (reference sequence). The CDR3 has 14 residues. DNA of the CDR3: TGTGCCAGCACCACCCAGGGGGAATACAATGAGCAGTTCTTC. It codes for CASTTQGEYNEQFF.